The present TCR beta chain was sequenced within a study of CD8 T cells in cerebrospinal fluid in Alzheimer's disease. About the research overall: CSF T cell clonal expansion was assessed by plate-based nested PCR and droplet-based sequencing.

Details on this clonotype: No antigen is known for it.

CSF cells were profiled by 10X single-cell V(D)J and 5' expression. Using the 10x single-cell sequencing reads, TCRdb records one entry per CDR3 protein without DNA. In all, the sample yields over 1,500 distinct CDR3 sequences. Study-wide points: Finding EBV-specific TCRs in cerebrospinal fluid does not show EBV causes Alzheimer's disease.

The sequencing input was cerebrospinal fluid. The TCR comes from a human donor in good health.

CDR3 loop: CASSLSRGLSGNTIYF. This rearrangement joins TRBV5-6 to TRBJ1-3. CDR3 length equals 16 residues. Germline assignment: CDR1 SGHDT and CDR2 YYEEEE.